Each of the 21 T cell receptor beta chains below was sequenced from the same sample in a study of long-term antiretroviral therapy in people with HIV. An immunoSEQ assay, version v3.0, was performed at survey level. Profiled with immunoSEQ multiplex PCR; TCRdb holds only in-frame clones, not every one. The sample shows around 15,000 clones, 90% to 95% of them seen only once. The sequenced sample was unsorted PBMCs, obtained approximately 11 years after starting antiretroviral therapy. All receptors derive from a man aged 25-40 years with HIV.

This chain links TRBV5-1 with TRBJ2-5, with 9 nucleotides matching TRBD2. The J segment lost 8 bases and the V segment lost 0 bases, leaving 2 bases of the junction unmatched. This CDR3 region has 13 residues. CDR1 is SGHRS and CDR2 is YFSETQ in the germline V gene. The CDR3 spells CASSLETSGTQYF. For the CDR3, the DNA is TGCGCCAGCAGCTTGGAGACTAGCGGAACCCAGTACTTC.

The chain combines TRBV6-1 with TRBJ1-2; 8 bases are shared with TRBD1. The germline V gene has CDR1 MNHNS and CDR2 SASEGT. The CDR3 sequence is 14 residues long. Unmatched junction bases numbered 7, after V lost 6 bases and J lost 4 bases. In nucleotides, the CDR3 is TGTGCCAGCAGACCTGGAGACAGGGGCTATGGCTACACCTTC. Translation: CASRPGDRGYGYTF.

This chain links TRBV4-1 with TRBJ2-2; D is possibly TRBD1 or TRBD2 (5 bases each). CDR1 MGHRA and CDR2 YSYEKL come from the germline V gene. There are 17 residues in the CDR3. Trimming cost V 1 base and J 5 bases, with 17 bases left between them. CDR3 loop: CASSQGPGTLYTGELFF. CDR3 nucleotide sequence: TGCGCCAGCAGCCAAGGCCCCGGGACCCTGTATACCGGGGAGCTGTTTTTT.

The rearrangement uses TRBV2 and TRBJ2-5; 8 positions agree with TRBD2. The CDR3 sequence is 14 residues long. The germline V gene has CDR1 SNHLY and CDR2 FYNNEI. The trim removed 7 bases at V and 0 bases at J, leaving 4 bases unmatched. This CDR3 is CASKTGGYQETQYF. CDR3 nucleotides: TGTGCCAGCAAAACGGGGGGGTACCAAGAGACCCAGTACTTC.

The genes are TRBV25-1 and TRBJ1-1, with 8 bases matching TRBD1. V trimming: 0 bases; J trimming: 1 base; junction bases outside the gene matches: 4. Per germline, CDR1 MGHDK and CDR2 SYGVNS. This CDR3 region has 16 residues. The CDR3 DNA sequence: TGTGCCAGCAGTGAATATGGGACAGGCCCGAACACTGAAGCTTTCTTT. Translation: CASSEYGTGPNTEAFF.

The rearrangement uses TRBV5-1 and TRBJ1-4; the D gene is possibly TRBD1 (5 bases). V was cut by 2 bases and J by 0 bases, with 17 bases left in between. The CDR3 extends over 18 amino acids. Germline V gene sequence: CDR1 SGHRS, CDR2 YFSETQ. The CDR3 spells CASSFGVAGWSTNEKLFF. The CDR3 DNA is TGCGCCAGCAGCTTTGGGGTAGCAGGGTGGTCAACTAATGAAAAACTGTTTTTT.

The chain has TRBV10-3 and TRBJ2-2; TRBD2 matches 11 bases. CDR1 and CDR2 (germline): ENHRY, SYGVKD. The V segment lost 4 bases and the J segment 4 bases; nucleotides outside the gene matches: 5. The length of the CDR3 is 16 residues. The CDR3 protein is CAISGLAGKGTGELFF. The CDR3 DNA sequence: TGTGCCATCAGTGGACTAGCGGGAAAAGGCACCGGGGAGCTGTTTTTT.

The CDR3 region has the DNA TGCAGCGTTGCGTTGAACACTGAAGCTTTCTTT. This translates into CSVALNTEAFF. The rearrangement links TRBV29-1 to TRBJ1-1; D is unclear. Trimming left V 4 bases short and J 0 bases short, with 3 bases between. The CDR3 loop spans 11 amino acids. The germline V gene has CDR1 SQVTM and CDR2 ANQGSEA.

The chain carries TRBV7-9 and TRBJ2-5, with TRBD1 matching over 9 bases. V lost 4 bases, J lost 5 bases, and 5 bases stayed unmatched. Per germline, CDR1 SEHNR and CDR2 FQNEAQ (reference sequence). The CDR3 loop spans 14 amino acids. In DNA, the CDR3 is TGTGCCAGCAGCTGGGAGGACAGGGGTGAGACCCAGTACTTC. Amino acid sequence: CASSWEDRGETQYF.

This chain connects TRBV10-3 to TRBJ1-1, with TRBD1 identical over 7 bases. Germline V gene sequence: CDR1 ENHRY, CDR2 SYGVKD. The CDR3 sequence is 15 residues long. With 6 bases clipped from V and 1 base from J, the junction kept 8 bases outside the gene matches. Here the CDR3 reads CAIRDPGGPNTEAFF. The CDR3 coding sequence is TGTGCCATCAGGGACCCAGGGGGGCCGAACACTGAAGCTTTCTTT.

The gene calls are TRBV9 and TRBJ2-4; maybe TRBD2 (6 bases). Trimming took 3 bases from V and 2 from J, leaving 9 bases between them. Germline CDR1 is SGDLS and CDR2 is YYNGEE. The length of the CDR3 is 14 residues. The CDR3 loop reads CASSDGGSKNIQYF. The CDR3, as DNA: TGTGCCAGCAGCGACGGGGGTTCCAAAAACATTCAGTACTTC.

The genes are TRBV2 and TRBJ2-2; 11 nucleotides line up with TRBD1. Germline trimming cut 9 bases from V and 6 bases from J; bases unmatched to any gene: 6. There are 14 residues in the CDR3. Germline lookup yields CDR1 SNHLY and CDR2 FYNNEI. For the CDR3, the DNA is TGTGCCAGTACCCGGACAGGGGGCGCCGGGGAGCTGTTTTTT. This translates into CASTRTGGAGELFF. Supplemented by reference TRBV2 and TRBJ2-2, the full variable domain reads EPEVTQTPSHQVTQMGQEVILRCVPISNHLYFYWYRQILGQKVEFLVSFYNNEISEKSEIFDDQFSVERPDGSNFTLKIRSTKLEDSAMYFCASTRTGGAGELFFGEGSRLTVL.

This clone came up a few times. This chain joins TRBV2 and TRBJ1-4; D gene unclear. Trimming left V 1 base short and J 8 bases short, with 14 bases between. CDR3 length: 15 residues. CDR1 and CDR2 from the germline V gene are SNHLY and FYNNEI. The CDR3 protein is CASSEGWNSGEKLFF. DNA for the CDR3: TGTGCCAGCAGTGAAGGATGGAACAGTGGAGAAAAACTGTTTTTT.

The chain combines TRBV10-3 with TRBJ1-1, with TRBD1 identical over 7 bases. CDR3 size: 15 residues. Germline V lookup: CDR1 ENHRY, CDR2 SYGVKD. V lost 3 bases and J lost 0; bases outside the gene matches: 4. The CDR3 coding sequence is TGTGCCATCAGTGATAAGGGACAGCTGAACACTGAAGCTTTCTTT. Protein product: CAISDKGQLNTEAFF.

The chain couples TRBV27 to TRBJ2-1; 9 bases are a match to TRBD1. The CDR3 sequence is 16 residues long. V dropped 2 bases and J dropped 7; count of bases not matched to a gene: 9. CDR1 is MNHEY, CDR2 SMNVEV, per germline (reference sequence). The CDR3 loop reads CASSLPDRGTANEQFF. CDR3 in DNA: TGTGCCAGCAGTTTACCCGACAGGGGGACGGCGAATGAGCAGTTCTTC.

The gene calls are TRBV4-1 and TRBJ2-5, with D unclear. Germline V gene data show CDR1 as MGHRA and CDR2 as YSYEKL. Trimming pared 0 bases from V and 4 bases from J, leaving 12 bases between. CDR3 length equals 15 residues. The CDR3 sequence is CASSQDWGGGETQYF. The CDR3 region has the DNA TGCGCCAGCAGCCAAGATTGGGGTGGCGGAGAGACCCAGTACTTC.

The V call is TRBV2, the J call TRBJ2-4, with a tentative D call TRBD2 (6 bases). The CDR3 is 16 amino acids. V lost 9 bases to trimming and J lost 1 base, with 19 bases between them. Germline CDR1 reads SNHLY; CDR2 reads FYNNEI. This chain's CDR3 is CASTPGRSLAKNIQYF. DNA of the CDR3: TGTGCCAGTACTCCGGGGAGGAGTCTGGCCAAAAACATTCAGTACTTC.

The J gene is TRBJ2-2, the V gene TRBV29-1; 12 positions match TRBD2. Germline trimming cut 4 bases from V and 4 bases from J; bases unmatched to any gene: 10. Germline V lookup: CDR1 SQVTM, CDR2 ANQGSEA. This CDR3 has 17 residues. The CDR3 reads CSVAPTSGGVITGELFF. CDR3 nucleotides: TGCAGCGTTGCACCGACTAGCGGGGGAGTTATCACCGGGGAGCTGTTTTTT.

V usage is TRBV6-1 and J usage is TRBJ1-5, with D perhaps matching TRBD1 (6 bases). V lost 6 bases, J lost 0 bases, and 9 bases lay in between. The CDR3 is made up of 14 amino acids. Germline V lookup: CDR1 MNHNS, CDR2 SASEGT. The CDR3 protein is CASRGQYSNQPQHF. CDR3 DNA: TGTGCCAGCAGAGGACAGTATAGCAATCAGCCCCAGCATTTT.

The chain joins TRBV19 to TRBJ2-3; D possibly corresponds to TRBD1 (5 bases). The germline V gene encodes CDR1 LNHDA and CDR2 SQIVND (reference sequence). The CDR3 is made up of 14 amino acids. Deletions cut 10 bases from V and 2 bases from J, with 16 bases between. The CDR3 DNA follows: TGTGCCACTCTCCCTCAGGGCCCCACAGATACGCAGTATTTT. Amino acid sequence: CATLPQGPTDTQYF.

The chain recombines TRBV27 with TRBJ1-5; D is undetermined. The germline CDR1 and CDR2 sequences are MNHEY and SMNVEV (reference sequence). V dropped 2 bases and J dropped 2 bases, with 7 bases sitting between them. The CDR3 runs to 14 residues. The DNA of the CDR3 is TGTGCCAGCAGTTTAGCAGGCGGCAATCAGCCCCAGCATTTT. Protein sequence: CASSLAGGNQPQHF.